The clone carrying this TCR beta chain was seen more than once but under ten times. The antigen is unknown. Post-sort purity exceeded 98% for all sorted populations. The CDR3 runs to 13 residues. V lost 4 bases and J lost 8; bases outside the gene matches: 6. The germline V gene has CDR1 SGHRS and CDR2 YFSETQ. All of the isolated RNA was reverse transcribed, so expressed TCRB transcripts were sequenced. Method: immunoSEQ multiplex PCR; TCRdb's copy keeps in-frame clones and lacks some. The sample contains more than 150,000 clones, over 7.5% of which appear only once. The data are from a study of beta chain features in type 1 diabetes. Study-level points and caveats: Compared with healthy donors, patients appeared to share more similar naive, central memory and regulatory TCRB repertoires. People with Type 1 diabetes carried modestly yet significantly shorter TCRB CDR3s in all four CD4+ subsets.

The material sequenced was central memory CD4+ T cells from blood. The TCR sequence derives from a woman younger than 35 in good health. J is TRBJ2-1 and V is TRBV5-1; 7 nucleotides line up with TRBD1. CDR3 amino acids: CASSQTGWDEQFF. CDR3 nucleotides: TGCGCCAGCAGCCAGACAGGGTGGGATGAGCAGTTCTTC.